The 15 T cell receptor beta chains reported below all come from one sample, sequenced in a study of early T cells in non-severe SARS-CoV-2 infection. TCRdb reprocessed the 5' RACE reads with MiXCR, giving one entry per CDR3 protein. This table has about 83,000 distinct CDR3 sequences, more than 9% appearing once. The material sequenced was whole blood, taken at baseline. These receptor sequences come from an adult who was a healthcare worker with PCR-confirmed SARS-CoV-2 infection or an uninfected control (not recorded which).

A word on this clonotype: A much larger clone sits a single nucleotide away, making a read error possible. CDR3 loop: CTSSLGSPYSYEQYF. CDR3 nucleotides: TGTACCAGCAGCTTAGGTTCCCCCTACTCCTACGAGCAGTACTTC. The chain joins TRBV7-9 to TRBJ2-7; D is uncertain. Germline loops: CDR1 SEHNR, CDR2 FQNEAQ (reference sequence). This CDR3 region has 15 residues.

The table lists this clonotype with many counts. The chain joins TRBV29-1 to TRBJ2-1; D perhaps matches TRBD2 (6 bases). The CDR3 runs to 17 residues. Germline CDR1 is SQVTM and CDR2 is ANQGSEA. V was clipped by 1 base and J by 3 bases, with 19 bases between them. CDR3 amino acids: CSVEGWFDGEVYNEQFF. The DNA of the CDR3 is TGCAGCGTTGAAGGGTGGTTTGACGGGGAGGTCTACAATGAGCAGTTCTTC.

There are a few counts of this clonotype. The rearrangement links TRBV27 to TRBJ2-7; 11 bases are a match to TRBD2. The trim removed 5 bases at V and 3 bases at J, leaving 3 bases unmatched. Germline lookup yields CDR1 MNHEY and CDR2 SMNVEV (reference sequence). The CDR3 covers 14 residues. CDR3 amino acids: CASSRGTSGYEQYF. The CDR3 DNA is TGTGCCAGCAGTCGCGGGACTAGCGGCTACGAGCAGTACTTC.

This clonotype was recorded at least ten times. V is TRBV12-3 or TRBV12-4 and J is TRBJ2-1, with 9 bases lining up with TRBD2. The ends lost 2 bases at V and 7 bases at J; junction bases unmatched: 6. The CDR3 consists of 15 residues. The CDR3 is CASSLRAGGTNEQFF. The CDR3 DNA is TGTGCCAGCAGTTTACGAGCGGGAGGAACGAATGAGCAGTTCTTC.

Many counts were recorded for this clonotype. J is TRBJ2-7 and V is TRBV12-3 or TRBV12-4, with D maybe TRBD2 (5 bases). Deletions cut 7 bases from V and 2 bases from J, with 12 bases between. The CDR3 is 13 residues long. The CDR3 is CASTDGGAYEQYF. DNA of the CDR3: TGTGCCAGCACCGACGGAGGTGCCTACGAGCAGTACTTC.

This clonotype showed up just a few times. This chain uses TRBV27 with TRBJ1-4; 8 bases are shared with TRBD1. CDR3 length: 15 amino acids. J lost 6 bases, V lost 5 bases, and 8 bases had no gene match. Germline lookup yields CDR1 MNHEY and CDR2 SMNVEV (reference sequence). The CDR3 bases are TGTGCCAGCAGTCCTATCGACAGGGGAGATGAAAAACTGTTTTTT. Amino acid sequence: CASSPIDRGDEKLFF.

This clonotype was found many times. The chain links TRBV20-1 to TRBJ2-1; 12 nucleotides line up with TRBD2. J gave up 0 bases and V 4 bases, and 22 bases lay outside the gene matches. CDR1 and CDR2 from the germline V gene are DFQATT and SNEGSKA (reference sequence). This CDR3 comprises 22 residues. The CDR3 DNA sequence: TGCAGTGCTAACTCAGGGGACAGATGGACTAGCGGGGACAGAAGCTCCTACAATGAGCAGTTCTTC. Amino acids: CSANSGDRWTSGDRSSYNEQFF.

V is TRBV4-2 and J is TRBJ2-1; D is possibly TRBD2 (6 bases). V dropped 1 base and J dropped 0 bases, with 10 bases sitting between them. The CDR3 length is 16 residues. From germline, CDR1 is LGHNA and CDR2 YNFKEQ. CDR3 DNA: TGTGCCAGCAGCCAAGCATCGACTAGCTCCTACAATGAGCAGTTCTTC. Encoded protein: CASSQASTSSYNEQFF.

V is TRBV12-3 or TRBV12-4 and J is TRBJ2-1, with TRBD2 matching 8 bases. This CDR3 has 16 amino acids. V was clipped by 1 base and J by 8 bases; unmatched bases: 10. The CDR3 coding sequence is TGTGCCAGCAGTTTAGGGTCCAGCGGGAGTTACCATGAGCAGTTCTTC. It encodes CASSLGSSGSYHEQFF.

This clonotype was counted a few times. The rearrangement links TRBV29-1 to TRBJ1-4; no reliable D call. CDR1 is SQVTM, CDR2 ANQGSEA, per germline. Trimming cost V 6 bases and J 7 bases, with 6 bases left between them. The CDR3 consists of 10 residues. This chain's CDR3 is CSVYSEKLFF. The CDR3 DNA reads as TGCAGCGTGTACAGTGAAAAACTGTTTTTT.

CDR3 DNA: TGTGCCAGCAGTCCCTTTAGCGGCCTCCTGGATGAGCAGTTCTTC. This gives the protein CASSPFSGLLDEQFF. The chain has TRBV6-4 and TRBJ2-1; maybe TRBD2 (6 bases). Trimming removed 5 bases at V and 8 bases at J, with 19 bases between. The V gene's germline CDR1 is MRHNA and CDR2 SNTAGT. This CDR3 spans 15 amino acids.

This clonotype appeared a single time. CDR3 bases: TGTGCCAGCAGCGGGACAGCTCTAATGAACACTGAAGCTTTCTTT. Translated: CASSGTALMNTEAFF. V usage is TRBV11-1 and J usage is TRBJ1-1; 7 bases line up with TRBD1. Germline CDR1 and CDR2: SGHAT and FQDESV (reference sequence). The CDR3 is 15 amino acids. J gave up 0 bases and V 5 bases, and 6 bases lay outside the gene matches.

V and J are TRBV29-1 and TRBJ2-1; 7 positions agree with TRBD2. CDR1 is SQVTM and CDR2 is ANQGSEA in the germline V gene. The CDR3 length is 14 residues. Trimming cost V 6 bases and J 5 bases; bases outside gene matches: 10. CDR3 coding DNA: TGCAGCGTGTTGCTAGCGGTGAGCAACAATGAGCAGTTCTTC. It translates to CSVLLAVSNNEQFF.

This chain connects TRBV12-3 or TRBV12-4 to TRBJ2-7; 13 bases are a match to TRBD2. V was pared by 4 bases and J by 12 bases, with 3 bases of the junction left unmatched. CDR3 length equals 12 residues. This CDR3 reads CASSSRTSGRYF. CDR3 coding DNA: TGTGCCAGCAGTTCTAGGACTAGCGGGAGGTACTTC.

This clonotype was observed a handful of times. CDR3 DNA: TGTGCCAGCAGTTATCTAGCGGGGTACGGGCAAGAGACCCAGTACTTC. It codes for CASSYLAGYGQETQYF. The chain joins TRBV6-2 or TRBV6-3 to TRBJ2-5; the match to TRBD2 covers 9 bases. The germline V gene has CDR1 MNHEY and CDR2 SVGEGT. Trimming took 3 bases from V and 2 from J; bases not matched to a gene: 7. The CDR3 extends over 16 amino acids.